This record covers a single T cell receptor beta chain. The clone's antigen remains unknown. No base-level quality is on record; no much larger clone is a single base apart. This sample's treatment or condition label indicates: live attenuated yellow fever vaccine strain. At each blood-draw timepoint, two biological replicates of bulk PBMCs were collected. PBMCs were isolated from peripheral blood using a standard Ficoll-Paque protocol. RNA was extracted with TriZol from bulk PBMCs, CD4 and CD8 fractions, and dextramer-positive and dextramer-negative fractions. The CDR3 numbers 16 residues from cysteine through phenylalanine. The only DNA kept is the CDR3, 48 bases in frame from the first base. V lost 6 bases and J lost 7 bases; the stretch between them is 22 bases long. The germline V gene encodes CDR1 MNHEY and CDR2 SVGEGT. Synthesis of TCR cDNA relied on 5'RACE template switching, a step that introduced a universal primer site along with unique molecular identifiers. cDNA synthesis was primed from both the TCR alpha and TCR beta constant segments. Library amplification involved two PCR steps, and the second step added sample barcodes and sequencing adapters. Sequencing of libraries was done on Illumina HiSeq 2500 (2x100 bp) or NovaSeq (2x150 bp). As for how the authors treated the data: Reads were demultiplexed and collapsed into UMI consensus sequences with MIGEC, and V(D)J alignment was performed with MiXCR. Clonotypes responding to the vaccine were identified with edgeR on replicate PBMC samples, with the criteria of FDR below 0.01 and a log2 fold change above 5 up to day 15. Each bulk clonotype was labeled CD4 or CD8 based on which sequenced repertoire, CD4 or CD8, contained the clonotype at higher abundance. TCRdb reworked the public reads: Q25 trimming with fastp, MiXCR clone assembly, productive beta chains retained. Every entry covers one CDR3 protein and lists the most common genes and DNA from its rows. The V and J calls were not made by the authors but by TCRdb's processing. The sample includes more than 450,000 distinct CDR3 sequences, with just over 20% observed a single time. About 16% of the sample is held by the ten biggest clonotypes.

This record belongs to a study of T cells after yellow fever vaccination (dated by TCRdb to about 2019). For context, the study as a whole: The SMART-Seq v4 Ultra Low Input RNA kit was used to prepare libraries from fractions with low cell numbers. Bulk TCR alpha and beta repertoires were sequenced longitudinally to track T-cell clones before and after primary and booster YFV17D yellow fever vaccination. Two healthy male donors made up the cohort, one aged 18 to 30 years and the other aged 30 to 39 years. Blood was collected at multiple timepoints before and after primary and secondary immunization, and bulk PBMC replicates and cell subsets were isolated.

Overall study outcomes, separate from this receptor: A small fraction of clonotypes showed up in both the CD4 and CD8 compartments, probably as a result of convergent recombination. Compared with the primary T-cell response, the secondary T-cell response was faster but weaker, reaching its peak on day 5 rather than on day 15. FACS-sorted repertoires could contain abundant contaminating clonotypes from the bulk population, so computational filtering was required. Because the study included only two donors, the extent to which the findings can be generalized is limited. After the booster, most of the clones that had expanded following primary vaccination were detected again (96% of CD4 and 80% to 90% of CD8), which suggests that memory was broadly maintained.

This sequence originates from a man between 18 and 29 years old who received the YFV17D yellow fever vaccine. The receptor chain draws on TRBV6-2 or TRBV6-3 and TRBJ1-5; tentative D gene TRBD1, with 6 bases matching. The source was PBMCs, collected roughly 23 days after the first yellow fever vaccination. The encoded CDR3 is CASSHPAGRGGQPQHF. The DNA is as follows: TGTGCCAGCAGCCACCCCGCGGGCAGGGGCGGGCAGCCCCAGCATTTT.